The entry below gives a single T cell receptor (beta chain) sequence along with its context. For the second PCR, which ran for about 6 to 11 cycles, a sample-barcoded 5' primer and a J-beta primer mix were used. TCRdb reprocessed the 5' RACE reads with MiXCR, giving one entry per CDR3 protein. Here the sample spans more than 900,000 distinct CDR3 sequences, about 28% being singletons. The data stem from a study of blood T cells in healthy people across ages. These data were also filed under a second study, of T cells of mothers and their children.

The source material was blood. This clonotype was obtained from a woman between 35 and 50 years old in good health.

In nucleotides, the CDR3 is TGTGCCAGCAGCTTAGGGGGACTAGTTGAAGAGACCCAGTACTTC. Translating gives CASSLGGLVEETQYF. The chain carries TRBV7-9 and TRBJ2-5, with 8 bases matching TRBD2. V lost 1 base to trimming and J lost 3 bases; unmatched junction nucleotides: 4. The CDR3 totals 15 residues. Germline-derived CDR1 and CDR2 are SEHNR and FQNEAQ (reference sequence).